This entry is about one T cell receptor beta chain. Its antigen is undetermined. Barcoded TCR alpha and TCR beta cDNA libraries with UMIs came from 5'RACE using constant-segment primers. One entry per CDR3 protein results from TCRdb running MiXCR on the 5' RACE reads. In the table there are approximately 100,000 distinct CDR3 sequences, about 23% of which are singletons. The data were taken from a study of T-cell memory formation after mild COVID-19. As for the study in general: Clustering of TCRs was largely donor specific.

The CDR3 contains 13 residues. Germline loops: CDR1 SGHDN, CDR2 FVKESK. The V and J ends lost 4 bases and 1 base respectively, with 8 bases between them. General study results and limits: Largely, contracting CD4+ clones fell within CM and EM, and contracting CD8+ clones within EMRA. Proof of SARS-CoV-2 specificity was absent for the second-wave clones that crested on day 37.

Material: PBMCs or a T cell subset sorted from them (not recorded which). This receptor was obtained from a man younger than 35 who had mild COVID-19 (a few samples of this study predate the infection). Cell type and time point are not known. The genes are TRBV14 and TRBJ2-7; D is ambiguous. CDR3 in amino acids: CASSPVGSYEQYF. CDR3 in DNA: TGTGCCAGCAGCCCGGTAGGGTCCTACGAGCAGTACTTC.